This TCR beta chain derives from a study of shared clonotypes between healthy human individuals (dated by TCRdb to 2020 to 2021). In the study overall: The cohort comprised two women and a few men aged 18 to 49 years. For each donor, three plates each were used for CD4 naive and CD4 memory, two plates were used for CD8 naive, and one plate was used for CD8 memory. The study deeply sequenced blood TCR repertoires of five healthy adults to estimate repertoire size and the extent of clonotype sharing between individuals. Different laboratories and diverse techniques were used to prepare libraries and sequence TCR repertoires, to increase sequencing depth and limit assay-specific biases. Each donor's leukapheresis produced roughly between roughly 0.9 and 8.9 billion PBMCs. The full study reports these points: Pairwise subsampling indicated that sequencing depth was expected to affect the degree of clonotype sharing among donors. Even with the large sequencing depth, rarefaction of the sorted-subset datasets indicated that sequencing was incomplete. Compared with non-shared clonotypes, clonotypes shared by all four sorted-subset donors had higher generation probabilities. Across a few donors, approximately 5% of naive CD4, approximately 3.6% of naive CD8, about 2.3% of memory CD4, and under 0.45% of memory CD8 clonotypes were shared. Because the study included only a small number of donors, the genetic and exposure-history diversity represented was limited. Larger estimated clonotype richness was generally found for naive subsets than for memory subsets. Sampling was limited to blood, and TCR repertoires in tissue likely differ from TCR repertoires in blood.

TCR CDR3 regions were amplified from genomic DNA by multiplex PCR using the deep immunoSEQ assay. Genomic DNA extracted from each cell subset was distributed evenly over all wells of several immunoSEQ 96-well plates, and each plate served as one replicate. For sorted subsets, approximately 210 ng genomic DNA, equal to 25,000 to 35,000 T cell genomes, was loaded into each replicate PCR. Purified libraries were quantified with a Qubit 3.0 fluorometer, sized on a Bioanalyzer 2100, and re-quantified with the KAPA Library Quantification kit. A separate single-read 150-cycle Illumina NextSeq 550 flow cell was used to sequence each immunoSEQ 96-well plate. Per the source publication's procedure: Because the immunoSEQ output held only junctional sequences and lacked quality scores, the filtering could not match the filtering applied to full-length reads. To assign V/J genes and CDR3, sequences were annotated against IMGT germline references using PyIR, a Python wrapper for IgBLAST v1.9. Any read was removed if the V/J assignment was weak (E-value above 1e-6), the CDR3 was missing, or the read contained stop codons, out-of-frame junctions, or ambiguous translated residues. V3J clonotypes were defined as sequences sharing the same inferred V gene, J gene, and CDR3 amino acid sequence. Percentage overlap between repertoires was computed as shared unique clonotypes divided by the size of the smaller repertoire. RTK rarefaction, the Chao1 estimator, and Recon v2.1 estimates of unobserved clonotypes were used to assess repertoire richness. For all TCRbeta clonotypes obtained by the gDNA method from several donors, generation probabilities were computed with OLGA. Imported from immuneACCESS, the table was reduced by TCRdb to in-frame sequences with V and J called. These copies leave out some clones; in studies compared against another copy, an unresolved V gene accounts for under half, and the cause of the remainder is not known. The V and J calls and clone size come from that table; D and trimming were worked out from the DNA. Recorded for this sample are some 2,100,000 clones; approximately 94% of them occurred a single time. The ten top clones hold over 0.1% of the sample.

A note on this clone: It has no known antigen specificity. Base qualities are missing; no much larger clone stands one base away.

The CDR3 holds 14 amino acids from the cysteine to the phenylalanine. Only the CDR3 region is kept as DNA, spanning 42 bases read in frame from base 1. Trimming at the junction amounts to 4 bases on V and 4 bases on J, and the germline ends lie 13 bases apart. CDR1 and CDR2, per the germline V gene (reference sequence), are SGHNT and YYREEE. The donors were healthy, HIV-negative adults with no recently reported acute infections or vaccinations. Every donor was a Caucasian adult residing in Nashville, Tennessee, USA. Magnetic negative selection was used to enrich CD4+ T cells, after which naive cells were positively selected on CD45RA and the negative fraction became the memory subset. After blood collection by leukapheresis, PBMCs were isolated using Ficoll-Histopaque density gradient centrifugation and then cryopreserved in the vapor phase of liquid nitrogen. Purity and quantity of every magnetically sorted T cell population were checked by analytical flow cytometry. From each sorted fraction, genomic DNA was isolated and quantified by UV absorbance on a Nanodrop 2000c.

The clonotype comes from a man younger than 30 in good health. Sample: naive CD4+ T cells sorted from blood. The cell subset or site tag for this specimen amounts to: CD45RA+ positively selected. The chain is made from TRBV5-4 and TRBJ2-3; the best D guess is TRBD2, with 6 bases matching. The CDR3 has the sequence CASSNQSGADTQYF. In nucleotide form, the sequence is TGTGCCAGCAGCAACCAGTCGGGAGCAGATACGCAGTATTTT.